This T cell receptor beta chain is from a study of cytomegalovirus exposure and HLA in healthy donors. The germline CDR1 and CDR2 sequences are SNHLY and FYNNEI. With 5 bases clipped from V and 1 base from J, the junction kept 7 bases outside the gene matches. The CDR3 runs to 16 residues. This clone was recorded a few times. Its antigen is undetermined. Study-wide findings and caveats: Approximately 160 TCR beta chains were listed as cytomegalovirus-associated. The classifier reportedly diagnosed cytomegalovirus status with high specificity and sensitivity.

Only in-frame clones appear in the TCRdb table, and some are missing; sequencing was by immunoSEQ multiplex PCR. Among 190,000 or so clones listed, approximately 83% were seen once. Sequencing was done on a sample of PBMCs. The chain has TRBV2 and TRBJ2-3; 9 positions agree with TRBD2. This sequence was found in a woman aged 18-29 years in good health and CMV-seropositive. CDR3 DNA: TGTGCCAGCAGTCCCCTAGCGGGGTTAGGCACAGATACGCAGTATTTT. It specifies CASSPLAGLGTDTQYF.